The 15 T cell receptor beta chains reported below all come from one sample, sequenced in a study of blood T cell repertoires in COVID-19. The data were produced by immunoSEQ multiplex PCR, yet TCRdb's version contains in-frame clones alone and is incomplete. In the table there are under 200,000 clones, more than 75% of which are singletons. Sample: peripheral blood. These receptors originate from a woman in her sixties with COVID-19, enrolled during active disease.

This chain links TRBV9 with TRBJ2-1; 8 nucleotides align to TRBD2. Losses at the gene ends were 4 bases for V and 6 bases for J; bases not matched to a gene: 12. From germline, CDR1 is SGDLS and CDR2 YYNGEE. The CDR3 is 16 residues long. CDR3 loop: CASSPRGSGIVNEQFF. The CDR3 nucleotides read TGTGCCAGCAGCCCCCGGGGTAGCGGGATTGTCAATGAGCAGTTCTTC. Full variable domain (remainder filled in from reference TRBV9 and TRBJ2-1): DSGVTQTPKHLITATGQRVTLRCSPRSGDLSVYWYQQSLDQGLQFLIQYYNGEERAKGNILERFSAQQFPDLHSELNLSSLELGDSALYFCASSPRGSGIVNEQFFGPGTRLTVL.

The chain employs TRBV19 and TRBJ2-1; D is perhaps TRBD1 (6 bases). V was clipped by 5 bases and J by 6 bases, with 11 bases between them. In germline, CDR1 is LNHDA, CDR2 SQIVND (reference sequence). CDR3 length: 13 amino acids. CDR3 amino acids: CASSPGQLNEQFF. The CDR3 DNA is TGTGCCAGTAGTCCGGGACAACTCAATGAGCAGTTCTTC.

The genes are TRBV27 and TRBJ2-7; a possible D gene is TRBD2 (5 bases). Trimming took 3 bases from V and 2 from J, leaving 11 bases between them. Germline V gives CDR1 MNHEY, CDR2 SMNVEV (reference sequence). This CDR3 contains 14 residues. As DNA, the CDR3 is TGTGCCAGCAGTTTTAGCGCCAAGACCTACGAGCAGTACTTC. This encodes CASSFSAKTYEQYF.

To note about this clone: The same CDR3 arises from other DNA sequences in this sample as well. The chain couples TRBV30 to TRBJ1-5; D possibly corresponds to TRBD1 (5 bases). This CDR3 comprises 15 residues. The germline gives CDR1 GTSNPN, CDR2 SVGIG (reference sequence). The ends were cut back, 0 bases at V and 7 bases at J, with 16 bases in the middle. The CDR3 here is CAWSVLSGGGQPQHF. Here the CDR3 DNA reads TGTGCCTGGAGTGTACTTTCGGGGGGAGGGCAGCCCCAGCATTTT.

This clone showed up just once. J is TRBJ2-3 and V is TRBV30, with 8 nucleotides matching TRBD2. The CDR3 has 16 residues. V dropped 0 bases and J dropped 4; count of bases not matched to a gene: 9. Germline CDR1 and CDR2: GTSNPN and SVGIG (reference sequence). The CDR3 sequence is CAWSVLGGGLADTQYF. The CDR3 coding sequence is TGTGCCTGGAGTGTACTCGGGGGGGGGCTGGCAGATACGCAGTATTTT.

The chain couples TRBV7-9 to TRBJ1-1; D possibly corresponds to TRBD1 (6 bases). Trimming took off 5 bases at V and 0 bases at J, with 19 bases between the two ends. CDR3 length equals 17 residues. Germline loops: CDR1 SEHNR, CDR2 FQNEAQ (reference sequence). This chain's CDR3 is CASSPSFIQGLNTEAFF. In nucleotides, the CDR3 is TGTGCCAGCAGCCCGAGCTTTATACAGGGATTGAACACTGAAGCTTTCTTT.

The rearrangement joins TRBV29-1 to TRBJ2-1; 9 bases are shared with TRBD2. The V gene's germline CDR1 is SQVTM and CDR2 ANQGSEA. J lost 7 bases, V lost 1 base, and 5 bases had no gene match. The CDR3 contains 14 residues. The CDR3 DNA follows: TGCAGCGTTGAAGGGGCGGGAGGGGGTAATGAGCAGTTCTTC. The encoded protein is CSVEGAGGGNEQFF.

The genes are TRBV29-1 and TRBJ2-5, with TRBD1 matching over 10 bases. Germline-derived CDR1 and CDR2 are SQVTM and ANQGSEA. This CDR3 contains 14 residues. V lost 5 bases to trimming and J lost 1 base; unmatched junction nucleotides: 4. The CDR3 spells CSVRDRGVQETQYF. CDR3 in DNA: TGCAGCGTTAGGGACAGGGGAGTCCAAGAGACCCAGTACTTC. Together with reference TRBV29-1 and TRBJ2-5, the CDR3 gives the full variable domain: SAVISQKPSRDICQRGTSLTIQCQVDSQVTMMFWYRQQPGQSLTLIATANQGSEATYESGFVIDKFPISRPNLTFSTLTVSNMSPEDSSIYLCSVRDRGVQETQYFGPGTRLLVL.

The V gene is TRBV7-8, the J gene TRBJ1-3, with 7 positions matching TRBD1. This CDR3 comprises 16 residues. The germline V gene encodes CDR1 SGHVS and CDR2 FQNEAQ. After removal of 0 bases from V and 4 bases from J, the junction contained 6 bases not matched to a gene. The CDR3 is CASSLADWTGGNTIYF. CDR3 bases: TGTGCCAGCAGCTTAGCCGATTGGACAGGCGGAAACACCATATATTTT.

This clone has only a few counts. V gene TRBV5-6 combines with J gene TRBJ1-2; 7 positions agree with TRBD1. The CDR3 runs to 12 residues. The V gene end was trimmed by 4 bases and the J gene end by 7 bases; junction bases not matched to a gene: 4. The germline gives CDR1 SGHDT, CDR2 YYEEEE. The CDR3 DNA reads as TGTGCCAGCAGCCTGGGGGACAGTGGCTACACCTTC. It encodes CASSLGDSGYTF.

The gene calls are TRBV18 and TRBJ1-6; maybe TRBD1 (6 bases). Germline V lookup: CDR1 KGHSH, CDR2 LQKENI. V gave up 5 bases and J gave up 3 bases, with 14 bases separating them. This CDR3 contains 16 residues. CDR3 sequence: CASSSGDTVYNSPLHF. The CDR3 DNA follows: TGTGCCAGCTCATCCGGGGACACGGTCTATAATTCACCCCTCCACTTT.

The CDR3 coding sequence is TGTGCCACGTCAGCGGCCCGCACGAACACCGGGGAGCTGTTTTTT. Translated, it gives CATSAARTNTGELFF. The gene calls are TRBV24-1 and TRBJ2-2, with D maybe TRBD2 (5 bases). CDR1 is KGHDR and CDR2 is SFDVKD in the germline V gene. V dropped 10 bases and J dropped 0 bases, with 14 bases sitting between them. The CDR3 length is 15 residues.

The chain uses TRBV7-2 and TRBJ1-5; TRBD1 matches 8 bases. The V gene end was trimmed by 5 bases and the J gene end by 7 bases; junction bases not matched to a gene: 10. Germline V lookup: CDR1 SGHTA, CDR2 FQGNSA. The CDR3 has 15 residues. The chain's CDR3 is CASSRGQAREQPQHF. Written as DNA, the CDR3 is TGTGCCAGCAGCCGGGGACAGGCGAGAGAACAGCCCCAGCATTTT. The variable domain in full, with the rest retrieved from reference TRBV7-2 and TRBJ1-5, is GAGVSQSPSNKVTEKGKDVELRCDPISGHTALYWYRQSLGQGLEFLIYFQGNSAPDKSGLPSDRFSAERTGGSVSTLTIQRTQQEDSAVYLCASSRGQAREQPQHFGDGTRLSIL.

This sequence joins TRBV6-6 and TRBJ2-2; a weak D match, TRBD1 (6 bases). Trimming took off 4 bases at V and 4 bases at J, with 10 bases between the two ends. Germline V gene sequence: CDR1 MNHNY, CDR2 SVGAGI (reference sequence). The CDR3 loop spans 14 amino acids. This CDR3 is CASSFRDTTGELFF. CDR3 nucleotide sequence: TGTGCCAGCAGTTTCCGGGACACCACCGGGGAGCTGTTTTTT.

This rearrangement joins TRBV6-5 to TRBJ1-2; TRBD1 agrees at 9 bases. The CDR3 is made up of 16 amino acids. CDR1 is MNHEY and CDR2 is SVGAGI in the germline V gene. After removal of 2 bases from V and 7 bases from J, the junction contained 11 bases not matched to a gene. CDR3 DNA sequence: TGTGCCAGCAGTTACGGACAGGGGATTTCATCGAGTGGCTACACCTTC. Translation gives CASSYGQGISSSGYTF.